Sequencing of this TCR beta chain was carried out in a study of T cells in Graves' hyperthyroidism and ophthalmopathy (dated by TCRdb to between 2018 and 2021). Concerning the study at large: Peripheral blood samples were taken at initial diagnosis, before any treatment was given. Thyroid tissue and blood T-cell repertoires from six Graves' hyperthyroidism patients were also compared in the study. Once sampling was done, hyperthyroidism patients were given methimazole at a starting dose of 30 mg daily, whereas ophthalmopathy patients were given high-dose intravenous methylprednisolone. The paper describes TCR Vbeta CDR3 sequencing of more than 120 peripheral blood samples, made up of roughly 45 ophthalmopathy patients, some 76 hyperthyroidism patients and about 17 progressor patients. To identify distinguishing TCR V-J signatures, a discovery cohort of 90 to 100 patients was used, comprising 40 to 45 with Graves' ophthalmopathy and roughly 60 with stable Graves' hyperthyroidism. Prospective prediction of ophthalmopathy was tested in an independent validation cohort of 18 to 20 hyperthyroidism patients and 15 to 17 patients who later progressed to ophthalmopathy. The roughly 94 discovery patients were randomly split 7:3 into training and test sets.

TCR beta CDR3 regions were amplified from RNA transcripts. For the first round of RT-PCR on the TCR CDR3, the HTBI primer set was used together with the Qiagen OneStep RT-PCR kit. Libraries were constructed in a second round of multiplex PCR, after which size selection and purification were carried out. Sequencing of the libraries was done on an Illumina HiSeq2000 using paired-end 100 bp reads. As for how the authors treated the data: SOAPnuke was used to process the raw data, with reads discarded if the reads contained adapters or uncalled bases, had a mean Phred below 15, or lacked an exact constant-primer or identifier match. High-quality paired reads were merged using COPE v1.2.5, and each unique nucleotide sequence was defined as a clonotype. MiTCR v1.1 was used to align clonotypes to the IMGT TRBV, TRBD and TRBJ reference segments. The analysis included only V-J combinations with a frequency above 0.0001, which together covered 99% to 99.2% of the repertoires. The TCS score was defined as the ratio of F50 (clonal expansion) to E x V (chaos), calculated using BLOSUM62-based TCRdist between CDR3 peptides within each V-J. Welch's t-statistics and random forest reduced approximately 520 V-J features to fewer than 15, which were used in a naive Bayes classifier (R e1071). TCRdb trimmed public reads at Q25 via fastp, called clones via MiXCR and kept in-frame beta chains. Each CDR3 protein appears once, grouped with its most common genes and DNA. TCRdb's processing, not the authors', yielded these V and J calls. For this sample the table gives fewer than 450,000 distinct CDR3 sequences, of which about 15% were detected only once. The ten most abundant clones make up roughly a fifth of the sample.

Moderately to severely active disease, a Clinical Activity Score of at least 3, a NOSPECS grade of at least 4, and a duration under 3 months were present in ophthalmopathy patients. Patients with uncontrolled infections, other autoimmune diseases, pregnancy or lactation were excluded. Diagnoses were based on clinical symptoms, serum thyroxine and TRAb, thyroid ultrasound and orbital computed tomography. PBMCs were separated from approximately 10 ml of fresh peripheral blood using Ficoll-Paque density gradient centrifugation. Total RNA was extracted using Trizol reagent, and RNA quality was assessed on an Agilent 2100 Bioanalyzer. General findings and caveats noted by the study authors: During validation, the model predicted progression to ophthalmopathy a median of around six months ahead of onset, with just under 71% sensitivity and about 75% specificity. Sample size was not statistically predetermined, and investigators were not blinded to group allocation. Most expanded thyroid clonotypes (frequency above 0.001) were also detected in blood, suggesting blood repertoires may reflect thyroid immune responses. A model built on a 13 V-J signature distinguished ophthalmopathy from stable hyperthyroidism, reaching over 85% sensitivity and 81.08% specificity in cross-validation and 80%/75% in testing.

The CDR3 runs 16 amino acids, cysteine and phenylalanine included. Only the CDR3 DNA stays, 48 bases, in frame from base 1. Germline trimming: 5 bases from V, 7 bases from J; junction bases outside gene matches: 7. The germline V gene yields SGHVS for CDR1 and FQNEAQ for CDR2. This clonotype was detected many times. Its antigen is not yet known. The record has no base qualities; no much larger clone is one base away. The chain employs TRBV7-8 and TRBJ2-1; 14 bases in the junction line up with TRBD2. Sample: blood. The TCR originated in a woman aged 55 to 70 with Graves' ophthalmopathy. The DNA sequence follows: TGTGCCAGCAGCGGAGGACTAGCGGGAGGCTATAATGAGCAGTTCTTC. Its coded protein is CASSGGLAGGYNEQFF.